This T cell receptor beta chain was observed in a study of identifying expanded T cells in peripheral blood (dated by TCRdb to between 2018 and 2021). Looking at the study overall: Separate aliquots of the same genomic DNA pool were sequenced to produce technical replicates, and four replicates were compared in pairs.

Trimming takes 7 bases from V and 4 bases from J, and the germline ends sit 10 bases apart. Counted from cysteine to phenylalanine, this CDR3 has 12 amino acids. CDR3 DNA is the only sequence kept; it has 36 bases, read in frame from the first base. In the germline V gene (reference sequence), CDR1 corresponds to MNHNY and CDR2 to SVGAGI. The immunoSEQ Assay, which relies on bias-controlled multiplex PCR amplification of genomic DNA, was used to profile TCRbeta CDR3 regions. Turning to the authors' computational methods: The absolute abundance of each unique TCRbeta CDR3 region was quantified after sequences were collapsed and filtered. Differential abundance was assessed using a binomial (Fisher-equivalent) model and a beta-binomial model in which time-dependent variance fitted from healthy donors was added. Clones with fewer than 5 combined templates were removed, and a clone was called differentially abundant if the clone's Benjamini-Hochberg FDR was below 0.01. Beta-binomial variance was modeled as a function of total template count across the two samples using the form v = (b*log(k)+a)^2. TCRdb re-hosts the immuneACCESS table, in-frame sequences only. Its copies lack some clones; in the studies checked, an unresolved V gene accounts for under half of them, and the cause for the rest is not known. For V, J and clone size, that table is used; D and trimming come from the DNA. For this sample the table gives about 78,000 clones, of which around four fifths were detected only once. The top ten clones comprise about 20% of the sample.

No immune events such as infections were documented for the healthy donors during the collection period. Time-dependent variance in a beta-binomial model of T-cell clone differential abundance was calibrated using healthy-donor blood repertoires as a training cohort. The training cohort was composed of around ten healthy donors, 3 female and 7 male. The donors were between about 25 and 65 years old, with an average age of roughly 41 years. Obtained from a commercial supplier, whole blood was collected from each healthy donor at three time points set about two weeks apart. For immunosequencing, genomic DNA was extracted from whole blood that had not been sorted. Overall results and qualifications from the work: It was expected by the authors that biological variance in healthy repertoires might increase further over much longer intervals, such as months to years. The binomial model flagged approximately 1.2 differentially abundant clones between technical replicates, compared with roughly 15 over about 2 weeks and approximately 19 over around four weeks. Across all healthy-donor time intervals, the beta-binomial model significantly cut both the number of clones called differentially abundant and the false-positive rate. For all healthy donors, the variance in clone template counts between roughly 2-week samples rose significantly as total template count increased.

To note about this clone: Its antigen target is currently unknown. Base qualities are not provided; no much larger clone lies one nucleotide away.

The source of this sequence is a person between 18 and 75 years old in good health. The V and J segments used are TRBV6-6 and TRBJ1-1; a weak D assignment points to TRBD1 (6 bases agree). Sequences were obtained from blood. The encoded CDR3 is CASTPGVTEAFF. The sequenced DNA: TGTGCCAGCACTCCAGGGGTCACTGAAGCTTTCTTT.